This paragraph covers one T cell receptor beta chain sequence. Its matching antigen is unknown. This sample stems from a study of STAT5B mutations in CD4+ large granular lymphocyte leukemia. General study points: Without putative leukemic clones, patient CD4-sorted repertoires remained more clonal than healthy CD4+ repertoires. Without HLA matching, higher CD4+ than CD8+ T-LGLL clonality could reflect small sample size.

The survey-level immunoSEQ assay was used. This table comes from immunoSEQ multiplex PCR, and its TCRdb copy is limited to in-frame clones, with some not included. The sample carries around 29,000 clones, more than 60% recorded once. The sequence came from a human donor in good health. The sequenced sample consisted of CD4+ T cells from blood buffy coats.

The CDR3 loop is CASLGRLNTEAFF. The CDR3 DNA reads TGTGCCAGCTTGGGACGGTTGAACACTGAAGCTTTCTTT. The rearrangement uses TRBV6-5 and TRBJ1-1; possibly TRBD1 for D (5 bases). Germline V gene lookup returns CDR1 MNHEY and CDR2 SVGAGI. This CDR3 is built from 13 residues. Deletions cut 8 bases from V and 0 bases from J, with 10 bases between.